The 2 T cell receptor beta chains given below trace back to one sample, sequenced in a study of shared clonotypes between healthy human individuals. Profiled with immunoSEQ multiplex PCR; TCRdb holds only in-frame clones, not every one. The data hold 1,400,000 or so clones, with approximately 98.5% observed a single time. The specimen was naive CD4+ T cells sorted from blood. Subset given: CD45RA+ positively selected. The receptors were gathered from a young man in good health.

The table lists this clone with a count of one. The V and J genes are TRBV5-1 and TRBJ2-7, with D tentatively TRBD1 (6 bases). CDR3 length: 14 residues. The germline V gene has CDR1 SGHRS and CDR2 YFSETQ. Trimming shortened V by 6 bases and J by 5 bases, and 18 bases separated the two germline ends. The CDR3 bases are TGCGCCAGCAACCCGACTACAGGGTCCCACGAGCAGTACTTC. This sequence encodes CASNPTTGSHEQYF.

CDR3 residues: CASKTSGSYNEQFF. The CDR3 DNA reads TGTGCCAGCAAGACTAGCGGGTCCTACAATGAGCAGTTCTTC. The chain recombines TRBV25-1 with TRBJ2-1; 10 nucleotides match TRBD2. The CDR3 totals 14 residues. Germline CDR1 reads MGHDK; CDR2 reads SYGVNS. Unmatched junction bases numbered 1, after V lost 7 bases and J lost 1 base.